This T cell receptor (beta chain) was identified during a study of T-cell reconstitution after alpha-beta-depleted transplantation in children. Whole-study results and caveats: About two months after transplant, alpha-beta T cells reportedly came from several hundred expanded graft clones.

This clonotype occurred many times. The antigen is not known. TCRbeta library construction was performed incorporating unique molecular identifiers. TCRdb ran MiXCR on the PCR reads and lists one entry per CDR3 protein. The table lists approximately 190,000 distinct CDR3 sequences, about 6% of them singletons. Germline CDR1 reads MDHEN; CDR2 reads SYDVKM. This CDR3 has 18 residues. Between the trimmed V and J ends, which lost 3 bases and 2 bases, there was a span of 23 bases. Sequenced here: PBMCs, sampled before TCRalphabeta/CD19-depleted stem cell transplant. The source of this sequence is a girl under two years old with combined immunodeficiency, due to receive a stem cell transplant. V gene TRBV28 combines with J gene TRBJ2-7; possible D gene TRBD2, 7 bases. The chain's CDR3 is CASSLGSRGAGETYEQYF. The CDR3 DNA sequence: TGTGCCAGCAGTTTGGGCTCACGGGGGGCAGGGGAGACCTACGAGCAGTACTTC.